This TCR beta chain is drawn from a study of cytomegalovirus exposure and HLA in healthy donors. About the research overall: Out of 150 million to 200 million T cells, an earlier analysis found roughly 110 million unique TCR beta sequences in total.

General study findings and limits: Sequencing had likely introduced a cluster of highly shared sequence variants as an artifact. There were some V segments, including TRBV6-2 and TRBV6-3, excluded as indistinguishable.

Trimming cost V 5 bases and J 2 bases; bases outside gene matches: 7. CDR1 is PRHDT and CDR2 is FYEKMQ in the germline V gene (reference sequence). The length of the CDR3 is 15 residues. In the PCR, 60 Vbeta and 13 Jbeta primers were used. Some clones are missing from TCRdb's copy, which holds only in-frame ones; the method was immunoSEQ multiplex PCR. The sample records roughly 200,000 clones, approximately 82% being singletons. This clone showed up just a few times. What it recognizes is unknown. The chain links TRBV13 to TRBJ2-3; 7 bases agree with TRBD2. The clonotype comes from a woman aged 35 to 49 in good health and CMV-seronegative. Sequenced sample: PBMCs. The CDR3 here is CASSQVAGATDTQYF. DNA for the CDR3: TGTGCCAGCAGCCAAGTAGCGGGCGCCACAGATACGCAGTATTTT.